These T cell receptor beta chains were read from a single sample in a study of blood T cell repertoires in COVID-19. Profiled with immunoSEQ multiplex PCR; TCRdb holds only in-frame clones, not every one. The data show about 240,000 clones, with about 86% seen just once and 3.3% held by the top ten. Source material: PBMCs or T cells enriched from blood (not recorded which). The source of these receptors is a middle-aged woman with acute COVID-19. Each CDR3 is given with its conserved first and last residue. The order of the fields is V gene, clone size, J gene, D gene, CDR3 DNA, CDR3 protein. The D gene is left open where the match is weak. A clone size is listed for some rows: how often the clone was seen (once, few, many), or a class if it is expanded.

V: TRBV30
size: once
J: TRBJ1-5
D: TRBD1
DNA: TGTGCCTGGGACAGGGGAAGGGATCAGCCCCAGCATTTT
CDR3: CAWDRGRDQPQHF

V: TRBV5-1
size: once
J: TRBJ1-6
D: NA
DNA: TGCGCCAGCAGCCCGGACAGCCGCTATAATTCACCCCTCCACTTT
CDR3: CASSPDSRYNSPLHF

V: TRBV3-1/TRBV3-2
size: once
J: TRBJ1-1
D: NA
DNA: TGTGCCAGCAGCCAAAATACCCGGGAGACTGAAGCTTTCTTT
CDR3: CASSQNTRETEAFF

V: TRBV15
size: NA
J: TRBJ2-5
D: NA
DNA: TGTGCCACCAGCAGAGCGAGAGGGGAGACCCAGTACTTC
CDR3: CATSRARGETQYF

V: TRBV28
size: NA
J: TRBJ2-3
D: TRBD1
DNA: TGTGCCAGCAGTGGGACAGGGAGTAGAGATACGCAGTATTTT
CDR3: CASSGTGSRDTQYF

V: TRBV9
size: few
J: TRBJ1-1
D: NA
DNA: TGTGCCAGCAGCGTAGCCGGAGTAGATGAAGCTTTCTTT
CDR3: CASSVAGVDEAFF

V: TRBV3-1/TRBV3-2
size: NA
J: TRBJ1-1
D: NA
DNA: TGTGCCAGCAGCCAAGATTTCTCCCACATGAACACTGAAGCTTTCTTT
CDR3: CASSQDFSHMNTEAFF

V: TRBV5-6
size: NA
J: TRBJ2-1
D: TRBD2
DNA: TGTGCCAGCAGCTTGAGCGCTAGCGGGATTTGGTTGAATGAGCAGTTCTTC
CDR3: CASSLSASGIWLNEQFF

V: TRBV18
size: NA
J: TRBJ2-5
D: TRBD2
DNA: TGTGCCAGCTCACCAACTAGCGGATCGTACCAAGAGACCCAGTACTTC
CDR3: CASSPTSGSYQETQYF

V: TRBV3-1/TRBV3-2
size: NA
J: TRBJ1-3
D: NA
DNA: TGTGCCAGCAGCCCGGACAAAGGGCCTTACACCATATATTTT
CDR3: CASSPDKGPYTIYF

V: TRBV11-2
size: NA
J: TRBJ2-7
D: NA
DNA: TGTGCCAGCAGCTTAGCGGGAGCTGGGTACGAGCAGTACTTC
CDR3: CASSLAGAGYEQYF

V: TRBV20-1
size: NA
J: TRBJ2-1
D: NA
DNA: TGCAGTGCTTCGGACAGCAATGAGCAGTTCTTC
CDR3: CSASDSNEQFF

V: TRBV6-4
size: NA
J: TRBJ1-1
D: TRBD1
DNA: TGTGCCAGCAGTGTTGGACAGGGGTACACTGAAGCTTTCTTT
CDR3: CASSVGQGYTEAFF

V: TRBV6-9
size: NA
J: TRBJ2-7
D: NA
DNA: TGTGCCAGCAGTTATACCCCGGGGACAACCTACGAGCAGTACTTC
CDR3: CASSYTPGTTYEQYF

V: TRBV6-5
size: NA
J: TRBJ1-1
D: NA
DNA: TGTGCCAGCAGGACTCGGGACACTGAAGCTTTCTTT
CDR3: CASRTRDTEAFF

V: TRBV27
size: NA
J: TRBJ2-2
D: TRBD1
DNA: TGTGCCAGCAGTTTATTGCGGACAGGGTTCACCGGGGAGCTGTTTTTT
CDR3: CASSLLRTGFTGELFF

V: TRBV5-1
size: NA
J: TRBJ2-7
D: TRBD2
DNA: TGCGCCAGCAGCTTGGGGACTAGCGGGAGGAGTCCCTCCTACGAGCAGTACTTC
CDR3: CASSLGTSGRSPSYEQYF

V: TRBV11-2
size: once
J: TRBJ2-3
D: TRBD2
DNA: TGTGCCAGCAGCTTTAGCGGGAGGGGAACAGATACGCAGTATTTT
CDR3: CASSFSGRGTDTQYF

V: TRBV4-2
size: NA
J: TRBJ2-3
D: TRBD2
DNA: TGTGCCAGCAGCCAACGGCGGGAGGGCCCGGATACGCAGTATTTT
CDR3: CASSQRREGPDTQYF

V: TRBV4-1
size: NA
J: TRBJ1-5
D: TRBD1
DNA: TGCGCCAGCAGCCAAGAGTCGACAGGGCTCAATCAGCCCCAGCATTTT
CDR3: CASSQESTGLNQPQHF

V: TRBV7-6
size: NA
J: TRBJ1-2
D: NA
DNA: TGTGCCAGCAGCTTAGGACACTCTAACTATGGCTACACCTTC
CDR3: CASSLGHSNYGYTF